The rows below give T cell receptor beta chains drawn from one sample of a study of blood T cell repertoires in COVID-19. TCRdb's table, derived via immunoSEQ multiplex PCR, lists solely in-frame clones and lacks some. Of roughly 280,000 clones in the sample, around 84% are singletons; the top ten hold 4% to 4.5%. The sample taken for sequencing was peripheral blood. The receptor source for this set is a man between 60 and 75 years old with acute or convalescent COVID-19. Each CDR3 is given with its conserved first and last residue. The D gene is left open where the match is weak. Size values are once, few and many counts, or a class for expanded clones, and some rows have none.

cdr3_aa	cdr3_nt	j_call	clone_size	v_call	d_call
CASSQRGTEAFF	TGCGCCAGCAGCCAACGGGGGACTGAAGCTTTCTTT	TRBJ1-1	NA	TRBV4-1	NA
CASSRRQGLENIQYF	TGTGCCAGTAGTCGACGACAGGGCTTGGAAAACATTCAGTACTTC	TRBJ2-4	NA	TRBV19	TRBD1
CASSLRVGQGGSPLHF	TGTGCCAGCAGCTTGAGAGTGGGACAGGGCGGTTCACCCCTCCACTTT	TRBJ1-6	NA	TRBV5-6	TRBD1
CASSLRRDGYTF	TGTGCCAGCAGTTTGAGGAGGGATGGCTACACCTTC	TRBJ1-2	NA	TRBV28	NA
CASSYLQGNTGELFF	TGTGCCAGCAGTTACTTACAGGGGAACACCGGGGAGCTGTTTTTT	TRBJ2-2	NA	TRBV6-2/TRBV6-3	NA
CASSPDRTYGYTF	TGTGCCAGCAGCCCGGACAGGACTTATGGCTACACCTTC	TRBJ1-2	NA	TRBV7-2	TRBD1
CASSAGQGARTEAFF	TGTGCCAGTAGTGCGGGACAGGGGGCGAGAACTGAAGCTTTCTTT	TRBJ1-1	NA	TRBV19	TRBD1
CASSSPRRGEQFF	TGTGCCAGCAGCTCGCCTCGGCGGGGTGAGCAGTTCTTC	TRBJ2-1	NA	TRBV7-9	NA
CASSLAIYNEQFF	TGCGCCAGCAGCTTGGCCATTTACAATGAGCAGTTCTTC	TRBJ2-1	NA	TRBV5-1	NA
CASRPLRQGGPNTGELFF	TGCGCCAGCAGGCCCCTGAGGCAGGGAGGGCCGAACACCGGGGAGCTGTTTTTT	TRBJ2-2	NA	TRBV10-2	TRBD2
CASSSVFQETQYF	TGTGCCAGCAGTTCAGTGTTCCAAGAGACCCAGTACTTC	TRBJ2-5	NA	TRBV6-5	NA
CSVAGQGGKSSYEQYF	TGCAGCGTGGCCGGACAGGGGGGCAAATCTTCCTACGAGCAGTACTTC	TRBJ2-7	NA	TRBV29-1	TRBD1
CASSEGDRALTQYF	TGTGCCAGCAGTGAGGGGGACAGAGCTCTAACGCAGTATTTT	TRBJ2-3	NA	TRBV2	TRBD1
CASSANFHYGYTF	TGTGCCAGCAGTGCTAACTTCCACTATGGCTACACCTTC	TRBJ1-2	NA	TRBV2	NA
CASSPGAVIYGYTF	TGCGCCAGCAGCCCTGGAGCGGTGATCTATGGCTACACCTTC	TRBJ1-2	few	TRBV5-1	NA
CASSYSGTGLGGYTF	TGTGCCAGCAGTTACTCCGGGACAGGGCTGGGTGGCTACACCTTC	TRBJ1-2	NA	TRBV6-5	TRBD1
CASSRDGIAREKLFF	TGTGCCAGCAGCAGGGACGGGATCGCAAGGGAAAAACTGTTTTTT	TRBJ1-4	NA	TRBV7-9	NA
CASSRNRDTEAFF	TGTGCCAGCAGCCGGAACAGGGACACTGAAGCTTTCTTT	TRBJ1-1	NA	TRBV11-2	NA
CASSNGTSVWFF	TGTGCCAGCAGTAACGGGACTAGCGTGTGGTTCTTC	TRBJ2-1	few	TRBV28	TRBD2
CASSIPSPPGGEQYF	TGTGCCAGTAGTATTCCGTCACCCCCAGGGGGCGAGCAGTACTTC	TRBJ2-7	NA	TRBV19	TRBD1
CASREDSSFPQGFADTQYF	TGTGCCAGCAGAGAAGACTCCAGCTTTCCACAGGGTTTTGCAGATACGCAGTATTTT	TRBJ2-3	NA	TRBV28	NA
CASSGTGGFEKLFF	TGTGCCAGCAGCGGGACAGGGGGATTTGAAAAACTGTTTTTT	TRBJ1-4	NA	TRBV11-2	TRBD1
CASSLRIGYRGKEQYF	TGTGCCAGCAGTTTAAGAATTGGGTACAGGGGGAAAGAGCAGTACTTC	TRBJ2-7	once	TRBV27	TRBD1
CASSQVGVSSGGQPQHF	TGCGCCAGCAGCCAAGTTGGTGTCTCCTCAGGGGGTCAGCCCCAGCATTTT	TRBJ1-5	NA	TRBV4-1	TRBD1
CATSRDFRRELETQYF	TGTGCCACCAGCAGAGACTTCAGGCGGGAGCTGGAGACCCAGTACTTC	TRBJ2-5	NA	TRBV15	TRBD2
CASSISGGGNQPQHF	TGTGCCAGTAGTATTTCGGGTGGAGGCAATCAGCCCCAGCATTTT	TRBJ1-5	NA	TRBV19	NA
CAISEGGGDEQFF	TGTGCCATCAGTGAGGGCGGGGGAGATGAGCAGTTCTTC	TRBJ2-1	NA	TRBV10-3	TRBD2
CSSSRTEAFF	TGCAGTTCGAGCCGCACTGAAGCTTTCTTT	TRBJ1-1	NA	TRBV20-1	NA
CASSPLLLDRSQAGELFF	TGTGCCAGCTCACCACTTTTACTGGACAGGAGTCAGGCCGGGGAGCTGTTTTTT	TRBJ2-2	few	TRBV18	TRBD1
CASSLRQSLNQPQHF	TGTGCCAGCAGCCTTAGACAGTCACTCAATCAGCCCCAGCATTTT	TRBJ1-5	NA	TRBV28	NA
CASSGWEDEKLFF	TGTGCCAGCAGCGGCTGGGAGGATGAAAAACTGTTTTTT	TRBJ1-4	NA	TRBV5-6	NA
CATSRPTTGGSYNSPLHF	TGTGCCACCAGCAGACCTACGACAGGGGGGTCCTATAATTCACCCCTCCACTTT	TRBJ1-6	NA	TRBV15	TRBD1
CATSSQQEYYGYTF	TGTGCCACCAGCAGCCAGCAGGAATACTATGGCTACACCTTC	TRBJ1-2	few	TRBV15	NA
CASSQQGAYEQYF	TGTGCCAGCAGCCAACAGGGGGCCTACGAGCAGTACTTC	TRBJ2-7	once	TRBV3-1/TRBV3-2	TRBD1
CASSVLGSSQPQHF	TGTGCCAGCAGTGTTTTGGGGAGTAGTCAGCCCCAGCATTTT	TRBJ1-5	NA	TRBV2	NA
CSASLGGDFEAFF	TGCAGTGCTAGTTTAGGGGGGGATTTTGAAGCTTTCTTT	TRBJ1-1	NA	TRBV20-1	NA
CASSLTSGYEQYF	TGTGCCAGCAGTTTGACTAGCGGCTACGAGCAGTACTTC	TRBJ2-7	NA	TRBV28	TRBD2
CASSLESGGASNEKLFF	TGCGCCAGCAGCTTGGAGTCAGGGGGTGCTTCTAATGAAAAACTGTTTTTT	TRBJ1-4	NA	TRBV5-1	TRBD1
CATSRVGQGKTYEQYF	TGTGCCACCAGCAGAGTTGGACAGGGGAAGACCTACGAGCAGTACTTC	TRBJ2-7	NA	TRBV15	TRBD1
CASSEVGQPNYEQYF	TGTGCCAGCAGTGAAGTGGGACAGCCCAATTACGAGCAGTACTTC	TRBJ2-7	NA	TRBV6-4	TRBD1
CASSMGLSSGYTF	TGTGCCAGTAGTATGGGACTGTCTTCTGGCTACACCTTC	TRBJ1-2	NA	TRBV19	NA